Shown below are 16 T cell receptor beta chains from a single sample sequenced in a study of CD8 T cells in ankylosing spondylitis. One entry per CDR3 protein results from TCRdb running MiXCR on the 5' RACE reads. This table has around 120,000 distinct CDR3 sequences, around 15% appearing once. The material sequenced was blood, either unsorted or a sorted T cell fraction (not recorded which). The receptors come from a female donor with ankylosing spondylitis or in good health (not recorded which).

The chain recombines TRBV25-1 with TRBJ2-5; 10 bases are a match to TRBD2. CDR3 length: 15 amino acids. With 4 bases clipped from V and 4 bases from J, the junction kept 6 bases outside the gene matches. Per germline, CDR1 MGHDK and CDR2 SYGVNS. Here the CDR3 reads CASSGTSGVLETQYF. CDR3 nucleotides: TGTGCCAGCAGTGGTACTAGCGGGGTTTTAGAGACCCAGTACTTC. Together with reference TRBV25-1 and TRBJ2-5, the CDR3 gives the full variable domain: EADIYQTPRYLVIGTGKKITLECSQTMGHDKMYWYQQDPGMELHLIHYSYGVNSTEKGDLSSESTVSRIRTEHFPLTLESARPSHTSQYLCASSGTSGVLETQYFGPGTRLLVL.

J is TRBJ2-2 and V is TRBV5-4; possible D gene TRBD2, 6 bases. The germline CDR1 and CDR2 sequences are SGHNT and YYREEE (reference sequence). The CDR3 consists of 15 residues. The V and J ends lost 3 bases and 5 bases respectively, with 14 bases between them. DNA for the CDR3: TGTGCCAGCAGCTACGCGGGGACGTCGACCGGGGAGCTGTTTTTT. Translating it yields CASSYAGTSTGELFF. Filled out from reference TRBV5-4 and TRBJ2-2, the complete variable domain reads ETGVTQSPTHLIKTRGQQVTLRCSSQSGHNTVSWYQQALGQGPQFIFQYYREEENGRGNFPPRFSGLQFPNYSSELNVNALELDDSALYLCASSYAGTSTGELFFGEGSRLTVL.

CDR3 sequence: CSARILRVDTEAFF. As DNA, the CDR3 is TGCAGTGCTAGAATTCTCCGGGTAGACACTGAAGCTTTCTTT. J is TRBJ1-1 and V is TRBV20-1; no firm D call. Trimming stripped 2 bases from V and 3 bases from J, with 13 bases between. This CDR3 contains 14 residues. Germline lookup yields CDR1 DFQATT and CDR2 SNEGSKA (reference sequence).

This clonotype was detected many times. This chain links TRBV20-1 with TRBJ2-1; D might be TRBD2 (6 bases). Germline-derived CDR1 and CDR2 are DFQATT and SNEGSKA (reference sequence). V was trimmed by 1 base and J by 0 bases, leaving 13 bases between them. The CDR3 runs to 16 residues. DNA for the CDR3: TGCAGTGCTAGAGCGGGGGTTGGCGTCTCCTACAATGAGCAGTTCTTC. It is translated as CSARAGVGVSYNEQFF.

This clonotype was observed at least ten times. The chain combines TRBV7-2 with TRBJ2-7; 10 bases fit TRBD1. CDR1 SGHTA and CDR2 FQGNSA come from the germline V gene. The CDR3 spans 15 residues. V trimming: 5 bases; J trimming: 2 bases; junction bases outside the gene matches: 6. CDR3 coding DNA: TGTGCCAGCAGCCCTCAGACAGGGGGCCCCTACGAGCAGTACTTC. Translated, it gives CASSPQTGGPYEQYF.

This clonotype appeared a few times. The CDR3 protein is CSARAWSESYNEQFF. CDR3 nucleotides: TGCAGTGCTAGAGCCTGGAGTGAGTCCTACAATGAGCAGTTCTTC. The gene calls are TRBV20-1 and TRBJ2-1, with no clear D. The length of the CDR3 is 15 residues. Trimming shortened V by 1 base and J by 1 base, and 11 bases separated the two germline ends. Germline CDR1 is DFQATT and CDR2 is SNEGSKA (reference sequence).

This clonotype was detected many times. The chain has TRBV12-3 or TRBV12-4 and TRBJ1-4, with a possible D match to TRBD1 (5 bases). CDR3 length equals 17 residues. V was cut by 6 bases and J by 0 bases, with 17 bases left in between. CDR3 sequence reads: CASSRDGTSATNEKLFF. CDR3 nucleotide sequence: TGTGCCAGCAGCCGCGATGGGACGTCTGCAACTAATGAAAAACTGTTTTTT.

This sequence joins TRBV25-1 and TRBJ2-7, with D hard to call. V was trimmed by 9 bases and J by 10 bases, leaving 25 bases between them. The CDR3 extends over 14 amino acids. The germline V gene has CDR1 MGHDK and CDR2 SYGVNS. The CDR3 here is CARKVNPNSVDQYF. CDR3 DNA sequence: TGTGCCAGAAAAGTGAACCCGAATTCGGTTGACCAGTACTTC.

This clonotype has at least ten counts. The rearrangement joins TRBV12-3 or TRBV12-4 to TRBJ2-1, with a possible D match to TRBD1 (7 bases). Trimming removed 7 bases at V and 9 bases at J, with 22 bases between. This CDR3 is built from 15 residues. CDR3 protein: CASITGRGDRSEQFF. The CDR3 DNA follows: TGTGCCAGCATTACCGGGAGAGGGGACAGATCTGAGCAGTTCTTC.

Only a few counts were recorded for this clonotype. This chain connects TRBV12-3 or TRBV12-4 to TRBJ2-1; 8 positions agree with TRBD2. J gave up 8 bases and V 5 bases, and 14 bases lay outside the gene matches. This CDR3 region has 16 residues. The CDR3 coding sequence is TGTGCCAGCAGTCTCCCCGGGACTAGGGCATCACATGAGCAGTTCTTC. Residues: CASSLPGTRASHEQFF.

This clonotype appeared many times. This chain uses TRBV12-3 or TRBV12-4 with TRBJ2-3, with TRBD1 identical over 8 bases. The CDR3 has 14 amino acids. With 6 bases clipped from V and 1 base from J, the junction kept 3 bases outside the gene matches. The CDR3 region has the DNA TGTGCCAGCAGCCCGACAGGGGGCACAGATACGCAGTATTTT. It translates to CASSPTGGTDTQYF.

This clonotype was counted many times. The chain joins TRBV29-1 to TRBJ2-7; maybe TRBD1 (6 bases). This CDR3 contains 13 residues. Germline V gene lookup returns CDR1 SQVTM and CDR2 ANQGSEA. V was clipped by 7 bases and J by 4 bases, with 17 bases between them. This chain's CDR3 is CSARMGARYEQYF. In DNA, the CDR3 is TGCAGCGCACGAATGGGGGCGCGGTACGAGCAGTACTTC.

This rearrangement joins TRBV10-3 to TRBJ2-7, with TRBD1 matching 10 bases. Germline CDR1 reads ENHRY; CDR2 reads SYGVKD. V shed 0 bases, J shed 5 bases, and the junction held 4 bases outside the gene matches. This CDR3 has 15 amino acids. The DNA for the CDR3 is TGTGCCATCAGTGAGTCTGACAGGGGGCACGACGAGCAGTACTTC. It codes for CAISESDRGHDEQYF.

This clonotype was counted ten times or more. This sequence joins TRBV20-1 and TRBJ2-2; 7 bases align to TRBD2. The V gene's germline CDR1 is DFQATT and CDR2 SNEGSKA (reference sequence). With 6 bases clipped from V and 3 bases from J, the junction kept 7 bases outside the gene matches. This CDR3 is 14 amino acids long. As DNA, the CDR3 is TGCAGTGCGGTGGGGGAGGGGTACACCGGGGAGCTGTTTTTT. It specifies CSAVGEGYTGELFF.

Only one count was recorded for this clonotype. The chain employs TRBV10-3 and TRBJ1-1; TRBD1 agrees at 8 bases. The CDR3 is 14 residues long. Germline V gene sequence: CDR1 ENHRY, CDR2 SYGVKD. Losses at the gene ends were 8 bases for V and 1 base for J; bases not matched to a gene: 6. The DNA for the CDR3 is TGTGCCATCGGGGGAGACAGGGGGAACACTGAAGCTTTCTTT. Protein product: CAIGGDRGNTEAFF.

This clonotype has only a few counts. The chain recombines TRBV7-2 with TRBJ1-4; TRBD1 agrees at 7 bases. Germline lookup yields CDR1 SGHTA and CDR2 FQGNSA. V shed 5 bases, J shed 6 bases, and the junction held 6 bases outside the gene matches. This CDR3 comprises 14 residues. The CDR3 sequence: CASSIPTGDEKLFF. The CDR3 DNA follows: TGTGCCAGCAGCATACCAACAGGGGATGAAAAACTGTTTTTT.